This T cell receptor (beta chain) is from a study of T-cell reconstitution after alpha-beta-depleted transplantation in children. The authors prepared the TCRbeta library with unique molecular identifiers. One entry per CDR3 protein, called by TCRdb with MiXCR from the PCR reads. The sample includes more than 550,000 distinct CDR3 sequences, under 12% of them seen just once. This clonotype has just a few counts. Germline V gene sequence: CDR1 ENHRY, CDR2 SYGVKD. The CDR3 extends over 13 amino acids. V lost 2 bases and J lost 1, with 5 bases in between. This TCR was recovered from a human donor who donated a stem cell graft to a child with acute myeloid leukemia. Here the sequenced sample was PBMCs from the stem cell graft donor, taken from the stem cell graft. The chain carries TRBV10-3 and TRBJ2-5; D not certain. The DNA for the CDR3 is TGTGCCATCAGTGAGAACACCCAAGAGACCCAGTACTTC. Its translation is CAISENTQETQYF.